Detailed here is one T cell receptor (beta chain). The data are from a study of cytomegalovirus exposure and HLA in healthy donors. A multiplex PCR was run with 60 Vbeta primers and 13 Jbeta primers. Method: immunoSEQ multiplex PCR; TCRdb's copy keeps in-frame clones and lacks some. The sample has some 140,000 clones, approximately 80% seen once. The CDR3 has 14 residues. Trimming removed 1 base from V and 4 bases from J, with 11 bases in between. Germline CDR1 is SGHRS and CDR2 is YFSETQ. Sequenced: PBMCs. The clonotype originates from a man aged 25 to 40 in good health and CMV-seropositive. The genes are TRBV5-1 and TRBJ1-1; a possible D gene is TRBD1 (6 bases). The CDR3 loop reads CASSLTGPGTEAFF. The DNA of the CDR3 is TGCGCCAGCAGCTTGACAGGGCCGGGCACTGAAGCTTTCTTT.